The clone carrying this T cell receptor (beta chain) was seen repeatedly, ten times or more. The antigen is not known. 5'-RACE, quantitative and with molecular barcodes, yielded the TCR beta libraries. MiXCR, run by TCRdb on the 5' RACE reads, gives a single entry per CDR3 protein. The table includes some 130,000 distinct CDR3 sequences, about 7% detected once. This entry is derived from a study of CD8 T cells in ankylosing spondylitis. Study results and caveats: A TCR beta motif of eight highly homologous variants appeared characteristic of ankylosing spondylitis blood. A CD8+ phenotype characterized the disease-linked clones, which were relatively rare in peripheral blood. Matched ankylosing spondylitis synovial fluid reportedly contained a significantly enriched population of disease-linked clones.

V lost 2 bases, J lost 5 bases, and 18 bases lay in between. Germline V gene lookup returns CDR1 LGHDT and CDR2 YNNKEL (reference sequence). This CDR3 contains 16 residues. Specimen: blood, either unsorted or a sorted T cell fraction (not recorded which). The source of this sequence is a female donor with ankylosing spondylitis or in good health (not recorded which). This chain links TRBV3-1 with TRBJ1-1; no reliable D call. CDR3 DNA sequence: TGTGCCAGCAGCCAATACCACGGGCCGCTATGGACTGAAGCTTTCTTT. It is translated as CASSQYHGPLWTEAFF.